The 16 T cell receptor beta chains presented below share a single source sample, sequenced in a study of Ad26.COV2.S vaccination and SARS-CoV-2 variants. Here immunoSEQ multiplex PCR was the method, and the copy in TCRdb shows in-frame clones only, minus some. This table holds about 400,000 clones, approximately 90% found once. Indicated treatment: 15 to 20 received Ad26.COV2.S at low or high dose, single or two shots; about five received placebo; per-sample allocation not given. Collection of samples fell on day 63 after the first vaccine or placebo injection. The sequenced sample was peripheral blood, obtained in a trial of Ad26.COV2.S vaccine versus placebo. The origin of the receptors is a person between 18 and 59 years old who received the Ad26.COV2.S COVID-19 vaccine or a placebo.

In nucleotides, the CDR3 is TGCGCCAGCAGCCAAGTCCGGGGACCTACGAACACTGAAGCTTTCTTT. Its protein product is CASSQVRGPTNTEAFF. The chain links TRBV4-1 to TRBJ1-1; D perhaps matches TRBD1 (5 bases). V gave up 1 base and J gave up 1 base, with 13 bases separating them. The CDR3 contains 16 residues. Germline values: CDR1 MGHRA, CDR2 YSYEKL.

This chain connects TRBV4-3 to TRBJ2-1, with 14 bases matching TRBD2. After removal of 4 bases from V and 6 bases from J, the junction contained 2 bases not matched to a gene. From germline, CDR1 is LGHNA and CDR2 YSLEER. This CDR3 is built from 15 residues. The DNA of the CDR3 is TGCGCCAGCAGCCGACTAGCGGGGGGGCGCAATGAGCAGTTCTTC. Its translation: CASSRLAGGRNEQFF.

The chain carries TRBV18 and TRBJ1-1, with a weak D call TRBD1 (6 bases). CDR3 length equals 13 residues. CDR1 KGHSH and CDR2 LQKENI come from the germline V gene. With 6 bases removed from V and 2 bases from J, the gap between germline ends came to 10 bases. Here the CDR3 DNA reads TGTGCCAGCTCGCAGGGGTTTAACACTGAAGCTTTCTTT. It is translated as CASSQGFNTEAFF.

The V and J genes are TRBV7-2 and TRBJ1-2; D gene unclear. The CDR3 spans 16 residues. Looked up from germline, CDR1 is SGHTA and CDR2 is FQGNSA. Trimming removed 1 base from V and 2 bases from J, with 14 bases in between. CDR3 loop: CASSLDLIQWNYGYTF. CDR3 nucleotides: TGTGCCAGCAGCTTAGATCTAATCCAGTGGAACTATGGCTACACCTTC.

The chain uses TRBV7-2 and TRBJ2-1; TRBD1 might be the D (7 bases). CDR3 length: 16 residues. Germline assignment: CDR1 SGHTA and CDR2 FQGNSA. V shed 5 bases and J shed 2 bases, with 16 bases lying between them. CDR3 amino acids: CASSRTGGTAYNEQFF. The CDR3 region has the DNA TGTGCCAGCAGCCGTACGGGCGGGACAGCCTACAATGAGCAGTTCTTC.

The V call is TRBV5-1, the J call TRBJ2-5; D remains unclear. Per germline, CDR1 SGHRS and CDR2 YFSETQ. The length of the CDR3 is 14 residues. V lost 4 bases to trimming and J lost 5 bases, with 15 bases between them. The CDR3 DNA reads TGCGCCAGCAGCGACAACCACCCCTCGGAGACCCAGTACTTC. Translating gives CASSDNHPSETQYF.

The chain couples TRBV19 to TRBJ2-1; perhaps TRBD2 as D (5 bases). V lost 2 bases, J lost 5 bases, and 10 bases lay in between. The V gene's germline CDR1 is LNHDA and CDR2 SQIVND (reference sequence). The CDR3 runs to 14 residues. This CDR3 is CASSILSRDNEQFF. CDR3 bases: TGTGCCAGTAGTATACTTTCGCGGGACAATGAGCAGTTCTTC.

The CDR3 nucleotides are TGTGCCAGCAGAGCCCAGGGGGCCGGGGAGCTGTTTTTT. It translates to CASRAQGAGELFF. This chain uses TRBV27 with TRBJ2-2; 7 bases are a match to TRBD1. This CDR3 contains 13 residues. The V segment lost 6 bases and the J segment 6 bases; nucleotides outside the gene matches: 4. Germline V gene sequence: CDR1 MNHEY, CDR2 SMNVEV (reference sequence).

The rearrangement joins TRBV9 to TRBJ1-4; D is uncertain. CDR3 size: 15 residues. The V gene lost 6 bases and the J gene lost 8 bases, with 20 bases spanning the gap. CDR1 and CDR2 (germline): SGDLS, YYNGEE. This CDR3 is CASIQAGVFEEKLFF. Here the CDR3 DNA reads TGTGCCAGCATTCAAGCTGGGGTCTTTGAGGAAAAACTGTTTTTT.

The chain recombines TRBV9 with TRBJ2-5; D possibly matches TRBD1 or TRBD2 (5 bases each). Trimming shortened V by 0 bases and J by 2 bases, and 14 bases separated the two germline ends. The germline CDR1 and CDR2 sequences are SGDLS and YYNGEE. The CDR3 sequence is 16 residues long. CDR3 residues: CASSVDSGRVQETQYF. The CDR3 nucleotides read TGTGCCAGCAGCGTAGACTCGGGACGCGTGCAAGAGACCCAGTACTTC.

The rearrangement joins TRBV27 to TRBJ2-3, with 11 nucleotides matching TRBD1. This CDR3 has 17 residues. V shed 0 bases, J shed 5 bases, and the junction held 7 bases outside the gene matches. Germline-derived CDR1 and CDR2 are MNHEY and SMNVEV (reference sequence). CDR3 in DNA: TGTGCCAGCAGTTTATCCCGAATTGGGACAGGGGGAGATACGCAGTATTTT. Its translation: CASSLSRIGTGGDTQYF.

The chain carries TRBV12-3 or TRBV12-4 and TRBJ1-2; no firm D call. This CDR3 spans 13 amino acids. Deletions cut 1 base from V and 8 bases from J, with 11 bases between. The CDR3 DNA reads as TGTGCCAGCAGTTTAGGACAACCGGGCGGCTACACCTTC. Translating gives CASSLGQPGGYTF.

This chain connects TRBV11-2 to TRBJ2-5; 12 positions agree with TRBD2. V was pared by 1 base and J by 3 bases, with 3 bases of the junction left unmatched. This CDR3 spans 16 amino acids. Germline CDR1 reads SGHAT; CDR2 reads FQNNGV. CDR3: CASSLASGGGKETQYF. As DNA, the CDR3 is TGTGCCAGCAGCTTAGCTAGCGGGGGGGGGAAAGAGACCCAGTACTTC. The variable domain in full, with the rest retrieved from reference TRBV11-2 and TRBJ2-5, is EAGVAQSPRYKIIEKRQSVAFWCNPISGHATLYWYQQILGQGPKLLIQFQNNGVVDDSQLPKDRFSAERLKGVDSTLKIQPAKLEDSAVYLCASSLASGGGKETQYFGPGTRLLVL.

The chain couples TRBV7-3 to TRBJ2-3, with D perhaps matching TRBD1 or TRBD2 (5 bases each). This CDR3 comprises 17 residues. The V end lost 0 bases, the J end lost 0 bases, and 13 bases lay between the germline ends. The germline V gene encodes CDR1 SGHTA and CDR2 FQGTGA. CDR3 in amino acids: CASSLTKRGLSTDTQYF. CDR3 nucleotides: TGTGCCAGCAGCTTAACCAAGAGGGGATTGAGCACAGATACGCAGTATTTT.

V gene TRBV29-1 combines with J gene TRBJ1-4; D may be TRBD1 (6 bases). Per germline, CDR1 SQVTM and CDR2 ANQGSEA. Trimming pared 3 bases from V and 4 bases from J, leaving 12 bases between. This CDR3 region has 14 residues. CDR3 residues: CSVDSGAINEKLFF. CDR3 DNA: TGCAGCGTTGATTCAGGGGCGATTAATGAAAAACTGTTTTTT.

This chain links TRBV7-9 with TRBJ2-7, with D possibly being TRBD2 (5 bases). V lost 3 bases and J 4 bases, leaving 10 bases between the germline ends. Germline assignment: CDR1 SEHNR and CDR2 FQNEAQ (reference sequence). The CDR3 loop spans 13 amino acids. The CDR3 loop is CASSFEGGYEQYF. The CDR3 bases are TGTGCCAGCAGCTTTGAGGGCGGGTACGAGCAGTACTTC.